This T cell receptor (beta chain) was sequenced during a study of shared clonotypes between healthy human individuals. Concerning this clone: Antigen: not known.

Original processing methods: Without quality scores, immunoSEQ junctional reads could not be filtered like full-length reads. The protocol was immunoSEQ multiplex PCR, while the TCRdb copy is restricted to in-frame clones and leaves out a portion. V, J and clone size are taken as reported in that table, and D and trimming were inferred from the DNA itself. The sample shows millions of clones, approximately 93% of them seen only once. Notes on the study in general: It was the non-shared clonotypes that had lower generation probabilities than clonotypes shared by all four donors.

Germline V gene data show CDR1 as LNHNV and CDR2 as YYDKDF (reference sequence). The CDR3 runs 14 residues. Trimming took 4 bases from V and 8 from J, leaving 17 bases between them. This sequence joins TRBV15 and TRBJ1-2; D call uncertain. The sequence was obtained from a man between 18 and 29 years old in good health. Some clones in this sample may be carry-over from other donors' samples. The source material was naive CD4+ T cells from PBMCs. Subset denoted: CD45RA+ positively selected. The CDR3 coding sequence is TGTGCCACCAGCAAAGGTGTACTCCATAGCGGCTACACCTTC. This sequence encodes CATSKGVLHSGYTF. Filled out from reference TRBV15 and TRBJ1-2, the complete variable domain reads DAMVIQNPRYQVTQFGKPVTLSCSQTLNHNVMYWYQQKSSQAPKLLFHYYDKDFNNEADTPDNFQSRRPNTSFCFLDIRSPGLGDTAMYLCATSKGVLHSGYTFGSGTRLTVV.